Each of the 16 T cell receptor beta chains below was sequenced from the same sample in a study of cytomegalovirus exposure and HLA in healthy donors. Primers: 60 Vbeta forward and 13 Jbeta reverse. Sequencing used immunoSEQ multiplex PCR; TCRdb keeps in-frame clones, though not all of them. Of roughly 190,000 clones in the sample, roughly 77% were seen once. The sample comprised PBMCs. All receptors come from a man aged 30-40 years in good health and CMV-seropositive.

This clone appeared a few times. This chain joins TRBV5-1 and TRBJ2-3; 12 bases are shared with TRBD2. V gave up 4 bases and J gave up 8 bases; unmatched junction bases: 8. The CDR3 loop spans 15 amino acids. The germline gives CDR1 SGHRS, CDR2 YFSETQ. The chain's CDR3 is CASSPTSGRDGTQYF. CDR3 nucleotides: TGCGCCAGCAGCCCGACTAGCGGGAGAGACGGTACGCAGTATTTT.

V usage is TRBV7-9 and J usage is TRBJ1-1, with a tentative D call TRBD1 (5 bases). The germline V gene has CDR1 SEHNR and CDR2 FQNEAQ (reference sequence). The CDR3 runs to 13 residues. With 6 bases removed from V and 1 base from J, the gap between germline ends came to 9 bases. In nucleotides, the CDR3 is TGTGCCAGCAGGTTCAGGGAGAACACTGAAGCTTTCTTT. Amino acids: CASRFRENTEAFF.

The chain is built from TRBV6-1 and TRBJ2-2; the D gene is possibly TRBD1 (6 bases). From germline, CDR1 is MNHNS and CDR2 SASEGT. The V gene lost 2 bases and the J gene lost 7 bases, with 11 bases spanning the gap. The CDR3 length is 14 residues. The CDR3 reads CASSEYTGRGELFF. CDR3 bases: TGTGCCAGCAGTGAATACACAGGGCGCGGGGAGCTGTTTTTT.

Points on this clone: One end of the junction does not line up with germline, which may come from a read error. V and J are TRBV7-9 and TRBJ1-1; D remains unclear. CDR1 and CDR2 from the germline V gene are SEHNR and FQNEAQ (reference sequence). CDR3 size: 15 residues. The CDR3 DNA is TGTTCCAGCAGCACTAGCGGCCCCACGAACACTGAAGCTTTCTTT. It yields the protein CSSSTSGPTNTEAFF. The entire variable domain, with the rest obtained from reference TRBV7-9 and TRBJ1-1, is as follows: DTGVSQNPRHKITKRGQNVTFRCDPISEHNRLYWYRQTLGQGPEFLTYFQNEAQLEKSRLLSDRFSAERPKGSFSTLEIQRTEQGDSAMYLCSSSTSGPTNTEAFFGQGTRLTVV.

This clone was counted between two and nine times. V and J are TRBV27 and TRBJ1-1, with 7 bases fitting TRBD1. Trimming took 2 bases from V and 2 from J; bases not matched to a gene: 14. CDR1 MNHEY and CDR2 SMNVEV come from the germline V gene (reference sequence). The CDR3 totals 18 residues. The CDR3 reads CASSLIAAGGIRNTEAFF. CDR3 coding DNA: TGTGCCAGCAGTTTAATAGCGGCAGGGGGGATTCGAAACACTGAAGCTTTCTTT.

The chain links TRBV9 to TRBJ2-1, with a possible D match to TRBD1 (6 bases). V was trimmed by 6 bases and J by 1 base, leaving 14 bases between them. CDR3 length: 15 amino acids. Germline V gene data show CDR1 as SGDLS and CDR2 as YYNGEE. In nucleotides, the CDR3 is TGTGCCAGCACCTCTGAGGGGGATTCCTACAATGAGCAGTTCTTC. It codes for CASTSEGDSYNEQFF.

This clone was detected a few times. The rearrangement uses TRBV2 and TRBJ1-4, with 9 bases identical to TRBD1. The CDR3 length is 13 residues. Germline CDR1 reads SNHLY; CDR2 reads FYNNEI. Trimming took 10 bases from V and 8 from J; bases not matched to a gene: 8. The CDR3 DNA sequence: TGTGCCAAAGGGACAGGGTTAAGGGAAAAACTGTTTTTT. It is translated as CAKGTGLREKLFF.

The rearrangement joins TRBV2 to TRBJ2-1; possible D gene TRBD1, 6 bases. Germline-derived CDR1 and CDR2 are SNHLY and FYNNEI. The CDR3 covers 13 residues. Trimming removed 6 bases at V and 6 bases at J, with 12 bases between. The CDR3 is CASRSTGRNEQFF. The CDR3 DNA reads TGTGCCAGCAGGTCCACAGGGCGCAATGAGCAGTTCTTC.

The genes are TRBV7-9 and TRBJ2-1; 10 positions agree with TRBD2. V shed 4 bases and J 3 bases; nucleotides not matched to a gene: 0. The length of the CDR3 is 14 residues. CDR1 is SEHNR and CDR2 is FQNEAQ in the germline V gene (reference sequence). Here the CDR3 DNA reads TGTGCCAGCAGCTCTAGCGGGAGCTACAATGAGCAGTTCTTC. Its translation: CASSSSGSYNEQFF.

The V gene is TRBV13, the J gene TRBJ2-7; tentative D call: TRBD2 (6 bases). Trimming removed 5 bases at V and 6 bases at J, with 23 bases between. CDR1 is PRHDT and CDR2 is FYEKMQ in the germline V gene (reference sequence). The CDR3 loop spans 16 amino acids. CDR3 amino acids: CASSTFTRLGLLEQYF. CDR3 in DNA: TGTGCCAGCAGCACCTTTACTAGACTAGGGCTCCTCGAGCAGTACTTC.

The gene calls are TRBV6-5 and TRBJ1-2, with TRBD1 matching 7 bases. V lost 8 bases, J lost 8 bases, and 11 bases stayed unmatched. Germline lookup yields CDR1 MNHEY and CDR2 SVGAGI. The CDR3 is 13 residues long. CDR3 bases: TGTGCCAGCCAACTGGTGGCAGGGGGAGGCTACACCTTC. Protein product: CASQLVAGGGYTF.

In its sample, this clone was seen a few times. The CDR3 here is CASNQGAYYSGANVLTF. CDR3 DNA: TGTGCCAGCAACCAGGGGGCTTACTATTCTGGGGCCAACGTCCTGACTTTC. The chain couples TRBV5-8 to TRBJ2-6; 8 bases line up with TRBD1. Germline trimming cut 6 bases from V and 1 base from J; bases unmatched to any gene: 9. The CDR3 spans 17 residues. CDR1 and CDR2 from the germline V gene are SGHTS and YDEGEE.

V usage is TRBV7-9 and J usage is TRBJ1-3; no firm D call. The V end lost 1 base, the J end lost 0 bases, and 10 bases lay between the germline ends. The CDR3 covers 16 residues. CDR1 and CDR2 from the germline V gene are SEHNR and FQNEAQ (reference sequence). CDR3 coding DNA: TGTGCCAGCAGCTTAGTGTCACAGATCTCTGGAAACACCATATATTTT. This codes for CASSLVSQISGNTIYF.

V usage is TRBV9 and J usage is TRBJ2-3; a possible D gene is TRBD2 (6 bases). Between the trimmed V and J ends, which lost 3 bases and 5 bases, there was a span of 13 bases. The germline gives CDR1 SGDLS, CDR2 YYNGEE. This CDR3 comprises 14 residues. CDR3 sequence (DNA): TGTGCCAGCAGCGCCTCTAGCGCAGGAGATACGCAGTATTTT. Translated: CASSASSAGDTQYF. The full variable domain, rest sourced from reference TRBV9 and TRBJ2-3, is DSGVTQTPKHLITATGQRVTLRCSPRSGDLSVYWYQQSLDQGLQFLIQYYNGEERAKGNILERFSAQQFPDLHSELNLSSLELGDSALYFCASSASSAGDTQYFGPGTRLTVL.

The genes are TRBV5-1 and TRBJ1-3; the D is unclear. V was shortened by 4 bases and J by 0 bases, with 8 bases between the two germline ends. CDR3 length: 14 amino acids. Per germline, CDR1 SGHRS and CDR2 YFSETQ. The CDR3 nucleotides read TGCGCCAGCAGCAATGTTCTCTCTGGAAACACCATATATTTT. This codes for CASSNVLSGNTIYF.

This rearrangement joins TRBV5-1 to TRBJ1-2; TRBD1 matches 8 bases. The CDR3 length is 13 residues. CDR1 SGHRS and CDR2 YFSETQ come from the germline V gene. Trimming took 4 bases from V and 6 from J; bases not matched to a gene: 5. CDR3 protein: CASSRTGQDGYTF. The CDR3, as DNA: TGCGCCAGCAGCAGGACAGGGCAGGATGGCTACACCTTC.